Listed below are T cell receptor beta chains from one sample, sequenced in a study of shared clonotypes between healthy human individuals. Sequenced by immunoSEQ multiplex PCR; TCRdb stores in-frame clones only, minus some. The table records approximately 1,000,000 clones, more than 75% of them present only once. Sequencing was performed on memory CD4+ T cells from PBMCs. The receptors stem from a man aged 18 to 30 in good health. Some clones in this sample may be carry-over from other donors' samples. The CDR3 runs from the conserved cysteine through the conserved F or W. Fields, in order: D gene, clone size, J gene, V gene, CDR3 DNA, CDR3 protein. A D gene is named only where the DNA matches it firmly. Size tells how often a clone was seen (once, few, many) or the class of an expanded clone, and some rows leave it out.

TRBD2	-	TRBJ2-1	TRBV7-9	TGTGCCAGCAGCTTAGGACTAGCGGGCCCCTACAATGAGCAGTTCTTC	CASSLGLAGPYNEQFF
-	-	TRBJ2-5	TRBV2	TGTGCCAGCAGGGCACGGCAAGAGACCCAGTACTTC	CASRARQETQYF
-	once	TRBJ1-2	TRBV15	TGTGCCACCAGCAGAGCCTCGACTGGGTATGGCTACACCTTC	CATSRASTGYGYTF
-	once	TRBJ1-3	TRBV11-3	TGTGCCAGCAGCCGGGGAGGGGGACCTGGAAACACCATATATTTT	CASSRGGGPGNTIYF
-	-	TRBJ2-1	TRBV2	TGTGCCAGCAGTGAAGAGTGGGGTCCTAGCTACAATGAGCAGTTCTTC	CASSEEWGPSYNEQFF
-	-	TRBJ1-1	TRBV2	TGTGCCAGCTTCTGGGACACGGCGGGGGGGACTGAAGCTTTCTTT	CASFWDTAGGTEAFF
TRBD2	-	TRBJ2-1	TRBV5-1	TGCGCCAGCAGTTCTGGTCGGGAGGGCCACAATGAGCAGTTCTTC	CASSSGREGHNEQFF
TRBD1	-	TRBJ2-5	TRBV6-1	TGTGCCAGCAGGGGGACAGGGCAAGAGACCCAGTACTTC	CASRGTGQETQYF
TRBD2	-	TRBJ2-1	TRBV7-9	TGTGCCAGCAGCTTAACCCGGACTAGCGGGAGTTACAATGAGCAGTTCTTC	CASSLTRTSGSYNEQFF
TRBD2	-	TRBJ2-1	TRBV7-9	TGTGCCAGCAGCCCTTACGGACTAGCGGGAGTCAATGAGCAGTTCTTC	CASSPYGLAGVNEQFF
-	few	TRBJ1-2	TRBV7-2	TGTGCCAGCAGTCTAATGGGGGGCGGCTACACCTTC	CASSLMGGGYTF
TRBD1	many	TRBJ1-1	TRBV7-9	TGTGCCAGCAGCGTACAGGGGGGGACTGAAGCTTTCTTT	CASSVQGGTEAFF
-	-	TRBJ2-7	TRBV28	TGTGCCAGCAGTTCTCGGGACATACGTAACGAGCAGTACTTC	CASSSRDIRNEQYF
-	-	TRBJ2-2	TRBV11-3	TGTGCCAGCAGCTTAGATACAACCGGGGAGCTGTTTTTT	CASSLDTTGELFF
TRBD1	once	TRBJ2-3	TRBV2	TGTGCCAGCAGCCTACAGGGGGTGGGAGATACGCAGTATTTT	CASSLQGVGDTQYF
-	-	TRBJ2-3	TRBV4-2	TGTGCCAGCACATCCACAGATACGCAGTATTTT	CASTSTDTQYF
TRBD1	-	TRBJ2-7	TRBV5-3	TGTGCCAGAAGCCCATGCTATAACAGGGGTGACGAGCAGTACTTC	CARSPCYNRGDEQYF
-	-	TRBJ1-1	TRBV7-2	TGTGCCAGCAGTCTTGATCTGAACACTGAAGCTTTCTTT	CASSLDLNTEAFF
-	-	TRBJ1-4	TRBV29-1	TGCAGCGTTGTTGACAGTAAGCGAGGTGAAAAACTGTTTTTT	CSVVDSKRGEKLFF
-	-	TRBJ2-1	TRBV7-2	TGTGCCAGCAGCCAAACTAGGACCAATGAGCAGTTCTTC	CASSQTRTNEQFF
TRBD2	-	TRBJ2-5	TRBV2	TGTGCCAGCACCGTATTTAGCGGGGGTGAGACCCAGTACTTC	CASTVFSGGETQYF
-	once	TRBJ2-7	TRBV25-1	TGTGCCAGCAGTGGAAACGGGCCCTACGAGCAGTACTTC	CASSGNGPYEQYF
TRBD1	-	TRBJ2-4	TRBV11-2	TGTGCCAGCAGCGACGGACAGGGAAGCATTCAGTACTTC	CASSDGQGSIQYF
-	few	TRBJ2-3	TRBV6-6	TGTGCCAGCAGGACCGCGGGGCCATCCACAGATACGCAGTATTTT	CASRTAGPSTDTQYF
TRBD1	-	TRBJ2-3	TRBV2	TGTGCCAACCGACAGGGGGTACGAGATACGCAGTATTTT	CANRQGVRDTQYF
TRBD1	-	TRBJ1-1	TRBV18	TGTGCCAGCTCCAGCCAGGGGGGCACTGAAGCTTTCTTT	CASSSQGGTEAFF
-	-	TRBJ1-5	TRBV7-9	TGTGCCAGCAGCCACGGGGGAGGCAATCAGCCCCAGCATTTT	CASSHGGGNQPQHF
-	-	TRBJ2-5	TRBV5-1	TGCGCCAGCAGCTCCGGGCCAGGGGAGACCCAGTACTTC	CASSSGPGETQYF
-	-	TRBJ2-5	TRBV7-8	TGTGCCAGCAGCACCGGGATTTACCAAGAGACCCAGTACTTC	CASSTGIYQETQYF
-	-	TRBJ2-1	TRBV14	TGTGCCAGCAGCCAATTAGGGCCAGGTCATGGCACAAGACCCTACAATGAGCAGTTCTTC	CASSQLGPGHGTRPYNEQFF
-	-	TRBJ2-1	TRBV30	TGTGCCTGGAGCACTAGCCGGTATGAGCAGTTCTTC	CAWSTSRYEQFF
TRBD1	few	TRBJ2-7	TRBV10-3	TGTGCCACCAGGAGGGGTGGCGGGGACAGGGGGTACGAGCAGTACTTC	CATRRGGGDRGYEQYF
TRBD2	once	TRBJ2-1	TRBV6-1	TGTGCCAGCAGTGAAAGGTCTAGCGGGGGCTACAATGAGCAGTTCTTC	CASSERSSGGYNEQFF
-	-	TRBJ1-2	TRBV28	TGTGCCAGCAGTTTTCAGCCAAACTATGGCTACACCTTC	CASSFQPNYGYTF
-	-	TRBJ1-4	TRBV5-1	TGCGCCAGCAGTCCGGGGGGCTTCCTTCTTAGCGAAAAACTGTTTTTT	CASSPGGFLLSEKLFF
-	few	TRBJ2-7	TRBV14	TGTGCCAGCAGCCAAGCCGCGAGGTTAGGCGCGCAGTACTTC	CASSQAARLGAQYF
-	-	TRBJ1-5	TRBV5-1	TGCGCCCGATACGGGGGCGGAGGCAATCAGCCCCAGCATTTT	CARYGGGGNQPQHF
-	-	TRBJ1-4	TRBV5-6	TGTGCCAGCAGCTTGACCCCGGTGCTGGAAAAACTGTTTTTT	CASSLTPVLEKLFF
-	-	TRBJ2-5	TRBV2	TGTGCCAGCACCCGAGAAAGGGAAGAGACCCAGTACTTC	CASTREREETQYF
TRBD2	-	TRBJ2-3	TRBV5-4	TGTGCCAGCAGCTTGGGACTAGCGGGAGTCACAGATACGCAGTATTTT	CASSLGLAGVTDTQYF
-	-	TRBJ1-4	TRBV18	TGTGCCAGCTCACGGGTTAGGGAAGAAAAACTGTTTTTT	CASSRVREEKLFF
-	many	TRBJ1-3	TRBV9	TGTGCCAGCAGCGTATACTTCGGAGAGGGAAACACCATATATTTT	CASSVYFGEGNTIYF
TRBD1	-	TRBJ1-5	TRBV6-5	TGTGCCAGCAGTTACACTCCAGGGGGGGGCCAGCCCCAGCATTTT	CASSYTPGGGQPQHF
-	-	TRBJ2-7	TRBV19	TGTGCCAGTAGTATCGGCAGCCTAAACTACGAGCAGTACTTC	CASSIGSLNYEQYF
TRBD2	-	TRBJ2-6	TRBV11-2	TGTGCCAGCAGAGATACGGGGGGGCCCTACTCTGGGGCCAACGTCCTGACTTTC	CASRDTGGPYSGANVLTF
TRBD2	once	TRBJ2-3	TRBV30	TGTGCCTGGACTTATATGGGGGGACTAGCGGGAGGGCCGGGTACAGATACGCAGTATTTT	CAWTYMGGLAGGPGTDTQYF
-	-	TRBJ1-6	TRBV30	TGTGCCTGGAATCAGGGGACGGCCTATAATTCACCCCTCCACTTT	CAWNQGTAYNSPLHF
TRBD2	once	TRBJ2-7	TRBV7-8	TGTGCCAGCAGCTTAGGGGTTAGCGGGAGGCCCAGCTCCTACGAGCAGTACTTC	CASSLGVSGRPSSYEQYF
-	-	TRBJ2-7	TRBV25-1	TGTGCCAGCACCCCTTTGGCAGGGGTTGGGCACGAGCAGTACTTC	CASTPLAGVGHEQYF
-	-	TRBJ1-1	TRBV20-1	TGCAGTGTCCTGGACAGAACTGAAGCTTTCTTT	CSVLDRTEAFF
-	-	TRBJ1-1	TRBV28	TGTGCCAGCAGTTTCCGGCGGGGAGCTTTCTTT	CASSFRRGAFF